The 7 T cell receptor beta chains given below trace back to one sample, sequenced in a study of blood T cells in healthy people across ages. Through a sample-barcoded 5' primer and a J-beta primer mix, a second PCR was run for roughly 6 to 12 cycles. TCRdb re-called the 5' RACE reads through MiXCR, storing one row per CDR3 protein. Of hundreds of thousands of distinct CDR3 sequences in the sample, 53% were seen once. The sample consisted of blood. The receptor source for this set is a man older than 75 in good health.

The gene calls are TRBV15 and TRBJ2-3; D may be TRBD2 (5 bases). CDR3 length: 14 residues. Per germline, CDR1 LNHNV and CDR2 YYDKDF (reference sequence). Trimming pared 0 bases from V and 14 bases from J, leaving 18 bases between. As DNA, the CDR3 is TGTGCCACCAGCAGAGATGGGGAGCACAGATACGCGTATTTT. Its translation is CATSRDGEHRYAYF.

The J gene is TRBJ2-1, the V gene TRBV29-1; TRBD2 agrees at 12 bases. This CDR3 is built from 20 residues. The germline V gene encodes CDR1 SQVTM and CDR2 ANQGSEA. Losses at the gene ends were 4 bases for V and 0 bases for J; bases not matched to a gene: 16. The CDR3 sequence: CSVAPPRLAGVGNSYNEQFF. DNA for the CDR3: TGCAGCGTTGCCCCACCTCGACTAGCGGGAGTGGGGAACTCCTACAATGAGCAGTTCTTC.

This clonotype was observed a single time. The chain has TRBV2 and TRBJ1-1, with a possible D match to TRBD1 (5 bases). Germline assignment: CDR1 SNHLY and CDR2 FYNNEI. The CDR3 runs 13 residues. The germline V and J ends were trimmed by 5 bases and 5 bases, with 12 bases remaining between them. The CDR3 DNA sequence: TGTGCCAGCAGTCCTTCAGGGAGGACTGAAGCTTTCTTT. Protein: CASSPSGRTEAFF.

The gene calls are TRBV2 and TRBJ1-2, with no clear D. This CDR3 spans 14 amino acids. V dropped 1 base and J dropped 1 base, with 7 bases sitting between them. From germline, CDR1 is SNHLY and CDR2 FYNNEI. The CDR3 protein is CASSEEEGNYGYTF. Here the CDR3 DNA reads TGTGCCAGCAGTGAAGAGGAGGGTAACTATGGCTACACCTTC.

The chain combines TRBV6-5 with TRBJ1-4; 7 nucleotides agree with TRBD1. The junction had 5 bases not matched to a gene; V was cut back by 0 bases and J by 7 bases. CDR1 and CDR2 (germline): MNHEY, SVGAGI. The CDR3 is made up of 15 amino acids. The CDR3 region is CASSYSQGSSEKLFF. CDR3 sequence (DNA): TGTGCCAGCAGTTACTCACAGGGGAGTAGTGAAAAACTGTTTTTT.

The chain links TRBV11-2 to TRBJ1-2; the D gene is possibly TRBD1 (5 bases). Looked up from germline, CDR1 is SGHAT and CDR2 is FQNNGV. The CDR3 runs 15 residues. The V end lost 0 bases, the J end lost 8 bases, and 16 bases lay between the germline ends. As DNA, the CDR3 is TGTGCCAGCAGCTTAGATAGAGGCAGGGCGTCAGGCTACACCTTC. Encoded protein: CASSLDRGRASGYTF.

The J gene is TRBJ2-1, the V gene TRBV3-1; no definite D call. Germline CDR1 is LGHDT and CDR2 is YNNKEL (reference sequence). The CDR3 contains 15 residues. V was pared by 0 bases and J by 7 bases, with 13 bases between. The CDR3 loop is CASSQDGVVTNEQFF. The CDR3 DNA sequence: TGTGCCAGCAGCCAAGATGGTGTAGTTACAAATGAGCAGTTCTTC.